These T cell receptor beta chains were read from a single sample in a study of identical twins. Via MiXCR, TCRdb re-called the 5' RACE reads, giving one row per CDR3 protein. The repertoire includes around 1.7 million distinct CDR3 sequences, under 35% of them detected once, and approximately 0.25% sits in the top ten. Sequenced input: cord blood. The source is a newborn girl in good health. Both conserved end residues are part of each CDR3. A D gene is named only where the DNA matches it firmly. Rows give clone size only sometimes, using once, few, many, or a class for an expanded clone.

clone_size: few
v_call: TRBV27
d_call: TRBD1
j_call: TRBJ1-5
cdr3_aa: CASSSLRQGLSNQPQHF
cdr3_nt: TGTGCCAGCAGTTCCCTTAGACAGGGGCTAAGCAATCAGCCCCAGCATTTT

clone_size: .
v_call: TRBV2
d_call: TRBD1
j_call: TRBJ2-7
cdr3_aa: CASSARPGTGYRASYEQYF
cdr3_nt: TGTGCCAGCAGTGCCCGTCCCGGGACAGGGTATAGGGCCTCCTACGAGCAGTACTTC

clone_size: .
v_call: TRBV2
d_call: .
j_call: TRBJ2-1
cdr3_aa: CASNTNTGNEQFF
cdr3_nt: TGTGCCAGCAATACTAATACGGGGAATGAGCAGTTCTTC

clone_size: .
v_call: TRBV27
d_call: TRBD2
j_call: TRBJ2-2
cdr3_aa: CASSLSALAVLSNTGELFF
cdr3_nt: TGTGCCAGCAGTTTATCGGCCCTAGCGGTCCTTTCGAACACCGGGGAGCTGTTTTTT

clone_size: .
v_call: TRBV20-1
d_call: .
j_call: TRBJ1-6
cdr3_aa: CSASESSYNSPLHF
cdr3_nt: TGCAGTGCTAGCGAGAGCTCCTATAATTCACCCCTCCACTTT

clone_size: .
v_call: TRBV20-1
d_call: .
j_call: TRBJ1-2
cdr3_aa: CSARGQGIWGYTF
cdr3_nt: TGCAGTGCTAGAGGGCAGGGGATCTGGGGCTACACCTTC

clone_size: .
v_call: TRBV2
d_call: .
j_call: TRBJ1-6
cdr3_aa: CASSASGLSDSPLHF
cdr3_nt: TGTGCCAGCAGCGCCTCGGGACTCAGCGATTCACCCCTCCACTTT

clone_size: few
v_call: TRBV2
d_call: .
j_call: TRBJ2-7
cdr3_aa: CASNSGAFSAYEQYF
cdr3_nt: TGTGCCAGCAACTCCGGCGCGTTTAGTGCCTACGAGCAGTACTTC

clone_size: few
v_call: TRBV10-3
d_call: .
j_call: TRBJ1-1
cdr3_aa: CAINSDGGGTEAFF
cdr3_nt: TGTGCCATCAACTCGGATGGAGGGGGCACTGAAGCTTTCTTT

clone_size: .
v_call: TRBV3-1
d_call: .
j_call: TRBJ2-5
cdr3_aa: CASSQGWATQETQYF
cdr3_nt: TGTGCCAGCAGCCAAGGTTGGGCGACGCAAGAGACCCAGTACTTC

clone_size: .
v_call: TRBV6-5
d_call: TRBD2
j_call: TRBJ2-1
cdr3_aa: CASSYGGLAGVWVPYNEQFF
cdr3_nt: TGTGCCAGCAGTTACGGGGGACTAGCGGGAGTTTGGGTCCCCTACAATGAGCAGTTCTTC

clone_size: few
v_call: TRBV27
d_call: .
j_call: TRBJ2-1
cdr3_aa: CASSRYRGSYNEQFF
cdr3_nt: TGTGCCAGCAGCCGATATAGGGGCTCCTACAATGAGCAGTTCTTC

clone_size: .
v_call: TRBV12-3/TRBV12-4
d_call: TRBD1
j_call: TRBJ1-5
cdr3_aa: CASTDSSGTGVGNQPQHF
cdr3_nt: TGTGCCAGCACCGATTCCTCCGGGACAGGGGTAGGCAATCAGCCCCAGCATTTT

clone_size: few
v_call: TRBV2
d_call: .
j_call: TRBJ1-6
cdr3_aa: CASAGSANSPLHF
cdr3_nt: TGTGCCAGCGCAGGGTCCGCTAATTCACCCCTCCACTTT

clone_size: many
v_call: TRBV9
d_call: TRBD1
j_call: TRBJ2-4
cdr3_aa: CASSVEAGGNIQYF
cdr3_nt: TGTGCCAGCAGCGTAGAGGCAGGGGGAAACATTCAGTACTTC

clone_size: .
v_call: TRBV5-1
d_call: .
j_call: TRBJ1-1
cdr3_aa: CASSFWGIGTEAFF
cdr3_nt: TGCGCCAGCAGCTTTTGGGGTATAGGCACTGAAGCTTTCTTT

clone_size: .
v_call: TRBV5-1
d_call: .
j_call: TRBJ2-1
cdr3_aa: CASSLERTPYYNEQFF
cdr3_nt: TGCGCCAGCAGCTTGGAAAGGACGCCTTACTACAATGAGCAGTTCTTC

clone_size: .
v_call: TRBV4-2
d_call: TRBD1
j_call: TRBJ1-1
cdr3_aa: CASSPSGGRGRNTEAFF
cdr3_nt: TGTGCCAGCAGCCCTAGCGGGGGAAGGGGGCGAAACACTGAAGCTTTCTTT

clone_size: .
v_call: TRBV18
d_call: .
j_call: TRBJ2-3
cdr3_aa: CASHGSGTDTQYF
cdr3_nt: TGTGCCAGCCACGGCAGCGGAACAGATACGCAGTATTTT

clone_size: .
v_call: TRBV20-1
d_call: TRBD2
j_call: TRBJ2-7
cdr3_aa: CSSTPGGRAYNEQYF
cdr3_nt: TGCAGTTCAACCCCGGGGGGGAGGGCCTACAATGAGCAGTACTTC